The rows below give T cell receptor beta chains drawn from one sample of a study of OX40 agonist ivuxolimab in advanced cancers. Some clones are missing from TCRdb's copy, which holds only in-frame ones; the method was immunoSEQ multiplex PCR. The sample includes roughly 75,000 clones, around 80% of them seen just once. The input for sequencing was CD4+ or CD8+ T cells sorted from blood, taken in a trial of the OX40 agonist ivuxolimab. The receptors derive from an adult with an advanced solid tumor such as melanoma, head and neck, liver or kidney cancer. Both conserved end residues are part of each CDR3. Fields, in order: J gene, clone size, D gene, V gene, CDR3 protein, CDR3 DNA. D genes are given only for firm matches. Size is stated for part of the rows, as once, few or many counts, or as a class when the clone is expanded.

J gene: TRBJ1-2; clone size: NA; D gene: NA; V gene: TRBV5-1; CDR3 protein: CASSLESGANYGYTF; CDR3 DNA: TGCGCCAGCAGCTTGGAGTCAGGGGCCAACTATGGCTACACCTTC
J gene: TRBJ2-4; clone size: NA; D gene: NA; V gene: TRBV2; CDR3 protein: CASSEVEFLAKNIQYF; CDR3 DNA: TGTGCCAGCAGTGAGGTCGAGTTCCTAGCCAAAAACATTCAGTACTTC
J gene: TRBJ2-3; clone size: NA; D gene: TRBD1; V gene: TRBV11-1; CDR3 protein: CASSKGQGRTDTQYF; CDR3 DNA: TGTGCCAGCAGCAAGGGACAGGGCCGCACAGATACGCAGTATTTT
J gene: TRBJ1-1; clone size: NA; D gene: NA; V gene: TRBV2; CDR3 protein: CASRAEGGTEAFF; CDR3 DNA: TGTGCCAGCAGGGCCGAAGGGGGGACTGAAGCTTTCTTT
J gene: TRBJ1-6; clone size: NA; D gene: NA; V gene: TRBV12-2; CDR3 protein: CASRFSQGAGPNHSPLHF; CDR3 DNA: TGTGCAAGTCGCTTTTCCCAAGGGGCAGGGCCTAACCATTCACCCCTCCACTTT
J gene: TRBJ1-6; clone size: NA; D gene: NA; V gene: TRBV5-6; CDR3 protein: CASSLVVRESPLHF; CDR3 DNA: TGTGCCAGCAGCTTGGTGGTTAGGGAGTCACCCCTCCACTTT
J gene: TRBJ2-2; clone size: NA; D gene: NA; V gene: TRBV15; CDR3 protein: CATSREGRGRTGELFF; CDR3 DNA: TGTGCCACCAGCAGAGAGGGCAGGGGCCGGACCGGGGAGCTGTTTTTT
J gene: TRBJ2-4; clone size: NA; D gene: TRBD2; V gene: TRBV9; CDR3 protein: CASSPGSGGVAKNIQYF; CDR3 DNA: TGTGCCAGCAGCCCAGGGAGTGGGGGGGTAGCCAAAAACATTCAGTACTTC
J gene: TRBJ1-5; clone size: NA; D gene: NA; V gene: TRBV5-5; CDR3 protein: CASSLGQRQPQHF; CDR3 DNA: TGTGCCAGCAGCTTGGGGCAGCGGCAGCCCCAGCATTTT
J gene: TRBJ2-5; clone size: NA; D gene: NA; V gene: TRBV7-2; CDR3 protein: CASSLQGQETQYF; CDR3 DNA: TGTGCCAGCAGCTTACAGGGCCAAGAGACCCAGTACTTC
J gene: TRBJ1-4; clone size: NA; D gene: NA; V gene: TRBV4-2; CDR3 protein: CASSPVLGGDEKLFF; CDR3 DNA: TGTGCCAGCAGCCCAGTTCTTGGCGGAGACGAAAAACTGTTTTTT
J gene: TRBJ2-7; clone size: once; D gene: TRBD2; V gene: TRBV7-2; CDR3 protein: CASSFIAGGAYEQYF; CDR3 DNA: TGTGCCAGCAGCTTCATAGCGGGAGGTGCCTACGAGCAGTACTTC
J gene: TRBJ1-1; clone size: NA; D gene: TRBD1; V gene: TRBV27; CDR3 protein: CASSLGTGGTVAFF; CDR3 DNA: TGTGCCAGCAGTTTAGGGACAGGGGGAACGGTAGCTTTCTTT
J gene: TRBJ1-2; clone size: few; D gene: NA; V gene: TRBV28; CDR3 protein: CASSLSETSGGYTF; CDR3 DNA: TGTGCCAGCAGTTTATCTGAGACCTCGGGGGGCTACACCTTC
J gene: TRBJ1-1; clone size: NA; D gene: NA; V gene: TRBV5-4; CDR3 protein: CASRPDSDQNTEAFF; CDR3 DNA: TGTGCCAGCAGGCCCGACAGTGACCAGAACACTGAAGCTTTCTTT
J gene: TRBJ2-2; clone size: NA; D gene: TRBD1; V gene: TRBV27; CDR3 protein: CASSGRQGNTGELFF; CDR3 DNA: TGTGCCAGCAGTGGCAGACAGGGAAACACCGGGGAGCTGTTTTTT
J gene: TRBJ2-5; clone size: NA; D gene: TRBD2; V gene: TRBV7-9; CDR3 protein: CASSLGLAGGQETQYF; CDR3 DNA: TGTGCCAGCAGCCTCGGACTAGCGGGGGGCCAAGAGACCCAGTACTTC
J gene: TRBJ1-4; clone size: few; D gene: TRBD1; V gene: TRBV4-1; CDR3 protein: CASSPTGTGTEKLFF; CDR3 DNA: TGCGCCAGCAGCCCGACCGGGACAGGGACGGAAAAACTGTTTTTT
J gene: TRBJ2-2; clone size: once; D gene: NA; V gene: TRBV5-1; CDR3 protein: CASSFLGDTGELFF; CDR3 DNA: TGCGCCAGCAGCTTCCTAGGTGACACCGGGGAGCTGTTTTTT
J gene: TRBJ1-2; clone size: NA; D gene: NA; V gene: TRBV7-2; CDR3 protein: CASSLGVSDGYTF; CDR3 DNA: TGTGCCAGCAGCTTAGGAGTTTCGGATGGCTACACCTTC
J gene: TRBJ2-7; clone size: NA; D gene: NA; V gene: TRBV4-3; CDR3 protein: CASSQERSHEQYF; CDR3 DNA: TGCGCCAGCAGCCAAGAACGGAGCCACGAGCAGTACTTC
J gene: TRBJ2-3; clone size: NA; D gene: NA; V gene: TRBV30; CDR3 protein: CAWSDGGTTDTQYF; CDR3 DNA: TGTGCCTGGAGTGACGGGGGCACCACAGATACGCAGTATTTT